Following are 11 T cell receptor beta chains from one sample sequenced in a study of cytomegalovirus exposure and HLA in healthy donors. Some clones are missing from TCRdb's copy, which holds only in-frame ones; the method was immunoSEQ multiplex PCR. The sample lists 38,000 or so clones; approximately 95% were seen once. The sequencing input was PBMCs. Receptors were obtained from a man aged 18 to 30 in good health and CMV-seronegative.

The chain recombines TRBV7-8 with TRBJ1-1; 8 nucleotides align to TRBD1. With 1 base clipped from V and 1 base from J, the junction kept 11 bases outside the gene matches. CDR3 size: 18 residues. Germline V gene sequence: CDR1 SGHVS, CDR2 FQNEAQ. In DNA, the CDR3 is TGTGCCAGCAGCTTAGGGACACGGACAGGGAGGCAGAACACTGAAGCTTTCTTT. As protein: CASSLGTRTGRQNTEAFF. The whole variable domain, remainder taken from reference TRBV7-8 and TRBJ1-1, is GAGVSQSPRYKVAKRGQDVALRCDPISGHVSLFWYQQALGQGPEFLTYFQNEAQLDKSGLPSDRFFAERPEGSVSTLKIQRTQQEDSAVYLCASSLGTRTGRQNTEAFFGQGTRLTVV.

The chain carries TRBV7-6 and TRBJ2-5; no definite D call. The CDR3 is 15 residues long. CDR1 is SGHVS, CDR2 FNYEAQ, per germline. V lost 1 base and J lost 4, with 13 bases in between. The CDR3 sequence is CASSLVAGSIETQYF. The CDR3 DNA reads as TGTGCCAGCAGCTTAGTGGCCGGGTCCATAGAGACCCAGTACTTC.

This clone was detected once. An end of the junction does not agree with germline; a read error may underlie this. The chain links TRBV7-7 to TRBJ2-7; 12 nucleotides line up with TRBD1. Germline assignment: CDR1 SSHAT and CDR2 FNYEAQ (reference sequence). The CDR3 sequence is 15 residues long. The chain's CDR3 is CASSPGQGALLEQYF. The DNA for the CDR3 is TGTGCTAGCAGCCCGGGACAGGGGGCGTTACTAGAGCAGTACTTC.

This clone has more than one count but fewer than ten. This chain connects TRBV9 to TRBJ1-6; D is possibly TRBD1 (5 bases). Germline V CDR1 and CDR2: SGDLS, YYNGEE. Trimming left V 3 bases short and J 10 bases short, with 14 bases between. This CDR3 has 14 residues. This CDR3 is CASSADTEGSPLHF. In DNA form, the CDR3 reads TGTGCCAGCAGCGCGGACACGGAGGGGTCACCCCTCCACTTT.

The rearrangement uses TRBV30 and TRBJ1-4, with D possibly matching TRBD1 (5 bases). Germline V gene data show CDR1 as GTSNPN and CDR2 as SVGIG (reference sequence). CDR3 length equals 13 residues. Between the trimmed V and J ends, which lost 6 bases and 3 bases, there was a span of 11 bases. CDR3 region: CACSGDANEKLFF. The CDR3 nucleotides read TGTGCCTGTTCGGGGGACGCTAATGAAAAACTGTTTTTT.

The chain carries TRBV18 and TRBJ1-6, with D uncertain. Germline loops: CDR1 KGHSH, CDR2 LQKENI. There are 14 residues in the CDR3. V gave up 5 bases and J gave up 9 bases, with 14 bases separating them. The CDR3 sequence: CASSAGGLGSPLHF. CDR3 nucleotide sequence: TGTGCCAGCTCAGCAGGTGGTCTGGGTTCACCCCTCCACTTT.

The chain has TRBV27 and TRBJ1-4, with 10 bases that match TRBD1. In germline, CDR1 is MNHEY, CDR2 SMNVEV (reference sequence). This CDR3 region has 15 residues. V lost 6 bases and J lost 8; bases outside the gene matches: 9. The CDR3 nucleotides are TGTGCCAGCAGACCCCGACAGGGGGCTGGCGAAAAACTGTTTTTT. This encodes CASRPRQGAGEKLFF. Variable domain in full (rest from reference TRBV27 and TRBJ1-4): EAQVTQNPRYLITVTGKKLTVTCSQNMNHEYMSWYRQDPGLGLRQIYYSMNVEVTDKGDVPEGYKVSRKEKRNFPLILESPSPNQTSLYFCASRPRQGAGEKLFFGSGTQLSVL.

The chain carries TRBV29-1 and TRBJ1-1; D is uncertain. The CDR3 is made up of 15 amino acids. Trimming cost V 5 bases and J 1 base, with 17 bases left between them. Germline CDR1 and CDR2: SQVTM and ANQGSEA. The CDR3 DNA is TGCAGCGTTCTTAACCCTCGCCCTAGGAACACTGAAGCTTTCTTT. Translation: CSVLNPRPRNTEAFF.

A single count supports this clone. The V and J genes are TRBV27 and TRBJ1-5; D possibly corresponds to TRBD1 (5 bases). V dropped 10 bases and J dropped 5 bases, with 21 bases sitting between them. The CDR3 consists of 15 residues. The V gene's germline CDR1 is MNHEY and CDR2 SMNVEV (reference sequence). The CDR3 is CATSAGVKRDQPQHF. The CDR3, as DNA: TGTGCCACTTCGGCGGGGGTAAAACGGGATCAGCCCCAGCATTTT.

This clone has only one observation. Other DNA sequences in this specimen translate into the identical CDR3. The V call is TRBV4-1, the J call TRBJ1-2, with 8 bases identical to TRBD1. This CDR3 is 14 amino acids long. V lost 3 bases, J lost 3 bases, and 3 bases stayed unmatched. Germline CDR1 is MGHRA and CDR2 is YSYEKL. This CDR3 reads CASSQETGDYGYTF. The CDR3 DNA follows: TGCGCCAGCAGCCAGGAGACAGGGGACTATGGCTACACCTTC.

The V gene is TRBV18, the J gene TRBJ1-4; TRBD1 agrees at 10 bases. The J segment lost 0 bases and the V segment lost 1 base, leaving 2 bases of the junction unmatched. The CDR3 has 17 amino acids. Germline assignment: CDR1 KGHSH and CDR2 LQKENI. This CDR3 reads CASSPLGQGATNEKLFF. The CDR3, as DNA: TGTGCCAGCTCACCACTTGGACAGGGGGCAACTAATGAAAAACTGTTTTTT.